This T cell receptor (beta chain) appears in the sequencing data of a study of OX40 agonist ivuxolimab in advanced cancers. As for the study in general: Across the patients, intravenous ivuxolimab was delivered every 2 weeks at 0.01 to 10 mg/kg.

This clone was recorded only once. What it recognizes is unknown. There are 12 residues in the CDR3. The germline CDR1 and CDR2 sequences are SQVTM and ANQGSEA. Trimming stripped 7 bases from V and 4 bases from J, with 14 bases between. Sequenced by immunoSEQ multiplex PCR; TCRdb stores in-frame clones only, minus some. The sample has about 77,000 clones, about 83% seen once. Study-level findings and limits: Some patients who did not respond also had low normalized T-cell clonal expansion.

This sequence was found in an adult with an advanced solid tumor such as melanoma, head and neck, liver or kidney cancer. This sample comprised CD4+ or CD8+ T cells sorted from blood, obtained in a trial of the OX40 agonist ivuxolimab. V and J are TRBV29-1 and TRBJ2-7; unclear D gene. CDR3 DNA sequence: TGCAGCGCATCCGTATATACGTACGAGCAGTACTTC. It translates to CSASVYTYEQYF.